The 28 T cell receptor beta chains listed next were all sequenced from one sample in a study of T cells in Graves' hyperthyroidism and ophthalmopathy. Amplification targeted TCR beta CDR3 regions from RNA transcripts. TCR CDR3 underwent first-round RT-PCR with the HTBI primer set. TCRdb fed the multiplex PCR reads into MiXCR, producing one record per CDR3 protein. There are roughly 630,000 distinct CDR3 sequences in the sample; more than 15% occur only once, and under 8% lies in the top ten. Sequenced material: blood. These receptors were taken from a woman in her 30s with Graves' hyperthyroidism.

This chain connects TRBV3-1 to TRBJ2-7; D tentatively reads TRBD1 or TRBD2 (5 bases each). The V end was cut by 1 base, the J end by 4 bases, with 29 bases between. Germline values: CDR1 LGHDT, CDR2 YNNKEL (reference sequence). The CDR3 is 20 residues long. For the CDR3, the DNA is TGTGCCAGCAGCCAAGGTCAGGGTAAAGGAGTACAACTCGGGATATACGAGCAGTACTTC. This translates into CASSQGQGKGVQLGIYEQYF.

This clonotype was seen at least ten times. In nucleotides, the CDR3 is TGTGCCAGCAGTTTAAAGGGCTATGGGGTGGGGGGCAATCAGCCCCAGCATTTT. This translates into CASSLKGYGVGGNQPQHF. The chain carries TRBV12-3 or TRBV12-4 and TRBJ1-5; the D gene is possibly TRBD1 (5 bases). Deletions cut 2 bases from V and 2 bases from J, with 19 bases between. The CDR3 contains 18 residues.

This clonotype was detected a few times. V gene TRBV30 combines with J gene TRBJ2-7, with D tentatively TRBD1 (5 bases). The CDR3 has 12 amino acids. Germline V gene sequence: CDR1 GTSNPN, CDR2 SVGIG (reference sequence). The ends were cut back, 4 bases at V and 2 bases at J, with 9 bases in the middle. The DNA of the CDR3 is TGTGCCTGGAAACAGGCCACCTACGAGCAGTACTTC. It is translated as CAWKQATYEQYF.

This clonotype was seen many times. This chain connects TRBV5-1 to TRBJ2-7, with 7 bases fitting TRBD2. Germline-derived CDR1 and CDR2 are SGHRS and YFSETQ. This CDR3 has 15 amino acids. V shed 0 bases, J shed 3 bases, and the junction held 6 bases outside the gene matches. This CDR3 reads CASSLAGRENYEQYF. CDR3 DNA: TGCGCCAGCAGCTTGGCGGGGAGGGAGAACTACGAGCAGTACTTC.

The table lists this clonotype with many counts. The chain combines TRBV2 with TRBJ2-7; 11 nucleotides line up with TRBD2. CDR3 size: 15 residues. The V segment lost 8 bases and the J segment 0 bases; nucleotides outside the gene matches: 6. Germline V gene sequence: CDR1 SNHLY, CDR2 FYNNEI. CDR3 bases: TGTGCCAGCTGTCGGGGACTAGCGGCCTCCTACGAGCAGTACTTC. Its translation is CASCRGLAASYEQYF.

This clonotype appeared a few times. V is TRBV29-1 and J is TRBJ1-1; the D gene is possibly TRBD1 (6 bases). This CDR3 region has 13 residues. V lost 0 bases to trimming and J lost 4 bases, with 9 bases between them. Per the germline V gene, CDR1 is SQVTM and CDR2 is ANQGSEA. CDR3 coding DNA: TGCAGCGTTGAAGAGTCCAGGGGCACTGAAGCTTTCTTT. It codes for CSVEESRGTEAFF.

This clonotype has a count of ten or more. The rearrangement joins TRBV5-1 to TRBJ2-3; 7 positions match TRBD2. Trimming removed 3 bases from V and 0 bases from J; junction bases left unmatched: 7. The length of the CDR3 is 16 residues. Per the germline V gene, CDR1 is SGHRS and CDR2 is YFSETQ. The CDR3 coding sequence is TGCGCCAGCAGCTCTGGGGCTAGCGGAAGCACAGATACGCAGTATTTT. Encoded protein: CASSSGASGSTDTQYF.

The rearrangement uses TRBV3-1 and TRBJ1-6; no clear D gene. Germline-derived CDR1 and CDR2 are LGHDT and YNNKEL (reference sequence). CDR3 length equals 15 residues. Trimming took 4 bases from V and 2 from J, leaving 9 bases between them. The CDR3 reads CASSRNTAYNSPLHF. The CDR3 DNA reads as TGTGCCAGCAGCCGAAACACTGCCTATAATTCACCCCTCCACTTT.

The sample holds many counts of this clonotype. The chain links TRBV6-2 or TRBV6-3 to TRBJ1-1, with D possibly being TRBD1 (5 bases). CDR3 length equals 14 residues. CDR1 and CDR2 from the germline V gene are MNHEY and SVGEGT. Trimming pared 7 bases from V and 1 base from J, leaving 13 bases between. CDR3 sequence (DNA): TGTGCCAGCAACAGAGGGGCGGCGAACACTGAAGCTTTCTTT. Protein product: CASNRGAANTEAFF.

In this sample, this clonotype turned up many times. The V call is TRBV30, the J call TRBJ2-2; TRBD2 matches at 13 bases. The CDR3 has 13 residues. J gave up 8 bases and V 5 bases, and 2 bases lay outside the gene matches. CDR1 and CDR2 (germline): GTSNPN, SVGIG (reference sequence). CDR3 residues: CAWGGLAGGELFF. CDR3 DNA: TGTGCCTGGGGGGGACTAGCGGGAGGGGAGCTGTTTTTT.

Points on this clonotype: One end of the junction is discordant with germline, which a read error may explain. The rearrangement links TRBV11-2 to TRBJ1-3; D call uncertain. CDR1 is SGHAT, CDR2 FQNNGV, per germline. The CDR3 has 14 residues. The CDR3 DNA reads TGCGCCAGCAGCCAAGATCGGGCTGGGGACACCATATATTTT. It specifies CASSQDRAGDTIYF.

This clonotype was recorded a few times. The gene calls are TRBV7-2 and TRBJ2-2; 11 bases fit TRBD2. The J segment lost 1 base and the V segment lost 1 base, leaving 2 bases of the junction unmatched. Germline CDR1 and CDR2: SGHTA and FQGNSA. The CDR3 is made up of 17 amino acids. The CDR3 reads CASSLGGTSGNTGELFF. CDR3 bases: TGTGCCAGCAGCTTAGGGGGGACTAGCGGGAACACCGGGGAGCTGTTTTTT.

The gene calls are TRBV7-2 and TRBJ2-1; 8 bases match TRBD2. The CDR3 loop spans 15 amino acids. Looked up from germline, CDR1 is SGHTA and CDR2 is FQGNSA. J lost 4 bases, V lost 5 bases, and 7 bases had no gene match. CDR3 amino acids: CASSQLAAPYNEQFF. CDR3 nucleotide sequence: TGTGCCAGCAGCCAACTAGCGGCTCCATACAATGAGCAGTTCTTC.

This clonotype was counted once. V is TRBV7-3 and J is TRBJ2-1; 11 bases are shared with TRBD2. J lost 6 bases, V lost 5 bases, and 9 bases had no gene match. Looked up from germline, CDR1 is SGHTA and CDR2 is FQGTGA. The CDR3 covers 16 residues. CDR3 nucleotide sequence: TGTGCCAGCAGCCACCCCGGGACTAGCGGTAGCAATGAGCAGTTCTTC. Encoded protein: CASSHPGTSGSNEQFF.

The table lists this clonotype with many counts. The V and J genes are TRBV27 and TRBJ2-3, with 7 bases lining up with TRBD2. The CDR3 has 14 amino acids. Germline V gene data show CDR1 as MNHEY and CDR2 as SMNVEV (reference sequence). Germline trimming cut 7 bases from V and 0 bases from J; bases unmatched to any gene: 4. CDR3 amino acids: CASIPSGSTDTQYF. The DNA of the CDR3 is TGTGCCAGCATACCTAGCGGTAGCACAGATACGCAGTATTTT.

The V call is TRBV11-2, the J call TRBJ2-3; D is ambiguous. Germline V gene lookup returns CDR1 SGHAT and CDR2 FQNNGV. The CDR3 loop spans 16 amino acids. Between the trimmed V and J ends, which lost 0 bases and 2 bases, there was a span of 12 bases. The CDR3 protein is CASSLDGKIYTDTQYF. Written as DNA, the CDR3 is TGTGCCAGCAGCTTAGATGGGAAAATATACACAGATACGCAGTATTTT.

A few counts support this clonotype. The chain is built from TRBV20-1 and TRBJ1-5; D remains ambiguous. Germline lookup yields CDR1 DFQATT and CDR2 SNEGSKA (reference sequence). Trimming took off 2 bases at V and 5 bases at J, with 7 bases between the two ends. The CDR3 contains 12 residues. CDR3 bases: TGCAGTGCTAGATTGAAGGATCAGCCCCAGCATTTT. It codes for CSARLKDQPQHF.

This chain joins TRBV27 and TRBJ1-6; the D is unclear. The CDR3 covers 12 residues. V lost 10 bases and J lost 7, with 11 bases in between. Germline CDR1 reads MNHEY; CDR2 reads SMNVEV (reference sequence). This CDR3 is CATGGRNSPLHF. CDR3 DNA sequence: TGTGCCACCGGTGGACGGAATTCACCCCTCCACTTT.

The rearrangement uses TRBV15 and TRBJ1-6; D gene uncertain. V dropped 0 bases and J dropped 0 bases, with 6 bases sitting between them. The CDR3 is 16 amino acids. Germline CDR1 reads LNHNV; CDR2 reads YYDKDF (reference sequence). The CDR3 sequence: CATSRDPSSYNSPLHF. The DNA for the CDR3 is TGTGCCACCAGCAGAGATCCGAGCTCCTATAATTCACCCCTCCACTTT.

This clonotype showed up many times. The DNA of the CDR3 is TGTGCCAGCAGCAAGGTGTCGGGGGCCAACGTCCTGACTTTC. Protein sequence: CASSKVSGANVLTF. The chain is built from TRBV25-1 and TRBJ2-6; D call uncertain. The CDR3 has 14 residues. Trimming took 6 bases from V and 4 from J, leaving 10 bases between them. The germline CDR1 and CDR2 sequences are MGHDK and SYGVNS. Variable domain in full (rest from reference TRBV25-1 and TRBJ2-6): EADIYQTPRYLVIGTGKKITLECSQTMGHDKMYWYQQDPGMELHLIHYSYGVNSTEKGDLSSESTVSRIRTEHFPLTLESARPSHTSQYLCASSKVSGANVLTFGAGSRLTVL.

CDR3 residues: CATSASGSSYNEQFF. CDR3 nucleotides: TGTGCCACCAGCGCTAGCGGGAGCTCCTACAATGAGCAGTTCTTC. The chain joins TRBV15 to TRBJ2-1; 10 nucleotides match TRBD2. The CDR3 covers 15 residues. CDR1 and CDR2 (germline): LNHNV, YYDKDF (reference sequence). V was clipped by 5 bases and J by 0 bases; unmatched bases: 1.

The sample holds many counts of this clonotype. This chain joins TRBV5-6 and TRBJ2-7; D is perhaps TRBD1 (5 bases). Germline V gene data show CDR1 as SGHDT and CDR2 as YYEEEE. The germline V and J ends were trimmed by 1 base and 3 bases, with 32 bases remaining between them. CDR3 length equals 21 residues. The CDR3 DNA reads as TGTGCCAGCAGCTTGCCAATATCCCTTTCGCCCGGACATCCTTCGAACTACGAGCAGTACTTC. As protein: CASSLPISLSPGHPSNYEQYF.

This clonotype was picked up many times. CDR3 sequence: CASSQGPTETQYF. Here the CDR3 DNA reads TGCGCCAGCAGCCAAGGCCCCACCGAGACCCAGTACTTC. The chain employs TRBV4-1 and TRBJ2-5; D unclear. Trimming left V 1 base short and J 5 bases short, with 8 bases between. This CDR3 region has 13 residues. The germline CDR1 and CDR2 sequences are MGHRA and YSYEKL.

This clonotype was recorded many times. The chain links TRBV20-1 to TRBJ1-2; tentatively, D is TRBD1 (5 bases). The germline gives CDR1 DFQATT, CDR2 SNEGSKA (reference sequence). The V end lost 3 bases, the J end lost 1 base, and 6 bases lay between the germline ends. The CDR3 extends over 12 amino acids. The CDR3 here is CSARTDNYGYTF. The CDR3 region has the DNA TGCAGTGCTAGGACAGATAACTATGGCTACACCTTC.

This clonotype was observed a handful of times. CDR3 sequence: CASSPGSSGLEDGELFF. CDR3 DNA: TGCGCCAGCAGCCCTGGGTCTAGCGGACTAGAAGACGGGGAGCTGTTTTTT. The V and J genes are TRBV4-3 and TRBJ2-2, with TRBD2 identical over 7 bases. The V and J ends lost 4 bases and 7 bases, in that order; junction bases with no gene match: 15. The CDR3 is 17 amino acids. Germline V CDR1 and CDR2: LGHNA, YSLEER.

CDR3 coding DNA: TGCAGTGCTAAAACCGGGACAGGCCAAGAGACCCAGTACTTC. This translates into CSAKTGTGQETQYF. The chain combines TRBV20-1 with TRBJ2-5; 8 positions match TRBD1. The CDR3 totals 14 residues. Germline V lookup: CDR1 DFQATT, CDR2 SNEGSKA (reference sequence). Trimming took 4 bases from V and 1 from J; bases not matched to a gene: 5.

This clonotype came up many times. The J gene is TRBJ2-7, the V gene TRBV27; 7 bases align to TRBD2. Trimming took 3 bases from V and 3 from J; bases not matched to a gene: 8. The V gene's germline CDR1 is MNHEY and CDR2 SMNVEV (reference sequence). The CDR3 loop spans 15 amino acids. CDR3 protein: CASSLGVAGYYEQYF. The CDR3 DNA follows: TGTGCCAGCAGTTTGGGAGTAGCGGGCTACTACGAGCAGTACTTC.

This clonotype was counted ten times or more. The genes are TRBV20-1 and TRBJ2-3; D is unclear. The CDR3 runs to 15 residues. Per germline, CDR1 DFQATT and CDR2 SNEGSKA (reference sequence). The V and J ends lost 4 bases and 1 base respectively, with 15 bases between them. This CDR3 reads CSATPSGKGTDTQYF. CDR3 nucleotides: TGCAGTGCTACCCCTAGTGGGAAAGGCACAGATACGCAGTATTTT.